The entry below describes one T cell receptor beta chain. Antigen unknown. The primer mix had 60 Vbeta and 13 Jbeta primers. Original data processing: Counted up in a later analysis, unique TCR beta chains came to approximately 77 million, with around 10 million shared. Some clones are missing from TCRdb's copy, which holds only in-frame ones; the method was immunoSEQ multiplex PCR. Clone size and V and J calls were adopted from that table, with D and trimming inferred from the DNA. The sample holds 200,000 or so clones; roughly 83% are singletons and the top ten take 1.1% to 1.5%. The CDR3 covers 18 residues. V shed 0 bases and J 4 bases; nucleotides not matched to a gene: 10. Per the germline V gene, CDR1 is LGHNA and CDR2 is YSLEER. This sample was included in a study of cytomegalovirus exposure and HLA in healthy donors. Study findings and constraints: Using a false discovery rate of 0.05, a later analysis showed that 16,000 or so TCR beta sequences were associated with HLA alleles. Altogether, about 160 TCR beta chains were recorded as cytomegalovirus-associated.

Sequencing used PBMCs. This clonotype was sampled from a girl aged 5 to 17 in good health and CMV-seronegative. This chain joins TRBV4-3 and TRBJ1-4, with 8 bases matching TRBD1. The CDR3 DNA reads as TGCGCCAGCAGCCAAGATCTGGGCAGGGGGCCGGGTAATGAAAAACTGTTTTTT. This translates into CASSQDLGRGPGNEKLFF.